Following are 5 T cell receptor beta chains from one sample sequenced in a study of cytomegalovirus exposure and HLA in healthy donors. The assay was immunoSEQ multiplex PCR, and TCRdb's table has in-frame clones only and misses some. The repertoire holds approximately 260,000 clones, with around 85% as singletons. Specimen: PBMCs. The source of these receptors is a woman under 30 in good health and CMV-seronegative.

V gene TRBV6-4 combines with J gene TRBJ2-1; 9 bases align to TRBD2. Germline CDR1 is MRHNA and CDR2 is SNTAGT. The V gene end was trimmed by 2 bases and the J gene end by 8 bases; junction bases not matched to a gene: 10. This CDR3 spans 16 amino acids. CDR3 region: CASSDRISGRGDEQFF. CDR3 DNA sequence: TGTGCCAGCAGTGACCGGATTAGCGGGAGAGGGGATGAGCAGTTCTTC.

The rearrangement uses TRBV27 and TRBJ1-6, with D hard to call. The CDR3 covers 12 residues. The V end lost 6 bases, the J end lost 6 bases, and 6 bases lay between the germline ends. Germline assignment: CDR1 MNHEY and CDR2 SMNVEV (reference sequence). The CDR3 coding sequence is TGTGCCAGCAGCCGACTTAATTCACCCCTCCACTTT. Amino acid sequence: CASSRLNSPLHF.

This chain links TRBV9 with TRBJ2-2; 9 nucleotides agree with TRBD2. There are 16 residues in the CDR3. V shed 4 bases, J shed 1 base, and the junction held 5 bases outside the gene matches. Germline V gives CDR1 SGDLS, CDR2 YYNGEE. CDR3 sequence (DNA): TGTGCCAGCAGCCCCAGTAGCGGGGGGAACACCGGGGAGCTGTTTTTT. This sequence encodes CASSPSSGGNTGELFF.

The CDR3 DNA sequence: TGCGCCAGCAGCGCCCTCCTAGCGGGAGAACCCTACGAGCAGTACTTC. It yields the protein CASSALLAGEPYEQYF. The J gene is TRBJ2-7, the V gene TRBV5-1; 10 bases match TRBD2. The CDR3 spans 16 residues. Trimming removed 4 bases from V and 2 bases from J; junction bases left unmatched: 9. Germline V gene data show CDR1 as SGHRS and CDR2 as YFSETQ.

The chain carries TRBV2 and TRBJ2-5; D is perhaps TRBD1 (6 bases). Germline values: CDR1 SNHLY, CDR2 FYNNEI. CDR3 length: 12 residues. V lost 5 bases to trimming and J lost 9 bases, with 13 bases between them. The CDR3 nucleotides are TGTGCCAGCAGTTTCGGACAGTCGTCCCAGTACTTC. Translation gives CASSFGQSSQYF.